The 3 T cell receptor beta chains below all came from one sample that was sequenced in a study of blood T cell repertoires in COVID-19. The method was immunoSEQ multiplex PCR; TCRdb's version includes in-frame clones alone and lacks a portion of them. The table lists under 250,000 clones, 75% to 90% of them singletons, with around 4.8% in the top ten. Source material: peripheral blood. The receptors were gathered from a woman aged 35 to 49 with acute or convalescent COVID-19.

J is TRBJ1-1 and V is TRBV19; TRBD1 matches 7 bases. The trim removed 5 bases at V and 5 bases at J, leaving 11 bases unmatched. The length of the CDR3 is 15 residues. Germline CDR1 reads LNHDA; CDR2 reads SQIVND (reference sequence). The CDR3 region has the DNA TGTGCCAGTAGTCCAATGACAGGGTTAGGGACTGAAGCTTTCTTT. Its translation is CASSPMTGLGTEAFF.

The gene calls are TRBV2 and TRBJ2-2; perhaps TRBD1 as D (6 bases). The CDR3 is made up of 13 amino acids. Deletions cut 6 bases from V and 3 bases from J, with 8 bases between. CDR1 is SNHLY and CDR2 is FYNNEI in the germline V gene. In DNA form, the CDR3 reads TGTGCCAGCAGACAGGGATACACCGGGGAGCTGTTTTTT. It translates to CASRQGYTGELFF.

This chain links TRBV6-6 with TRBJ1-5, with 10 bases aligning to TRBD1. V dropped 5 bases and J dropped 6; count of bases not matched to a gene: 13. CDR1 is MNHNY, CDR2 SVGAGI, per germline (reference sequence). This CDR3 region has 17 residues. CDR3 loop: CASSRNDRTGGGQPQHF. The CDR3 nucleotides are TGTGCCAGCAGTCGAAATGACCGGACAGGGGGTGGTCAGCCCCAGCATTTT.